This is a list of T cell receptor beta chains from one sample in a study of T cell changes during pregnancy in multiple sclerosis. Assay used: immunoSEQ multiplex PCR; TCRdb lists only in-frame clones, some missing. The sample contains 83,000 or so clones, nearly 95% of which appear only once. This specimen was peripheral blood, taken after pregnancy. The receptors originated from a female donor in good health, enrolled as a control in a pregnancy study. CDR3s include the opening cysteine and the closing phenylalanine or tryptophan. D genes are given only for firm matches. Not every row has a clone size; where given, it reads once, few, many or a size class.

V: TRBV4-1
size: -
D: TRBD1
J: TRBJ2-3
CDR3: CASSQATGGGPDTQYF
DNA: TGCGCCAGCAGCCAAGCAACAGGGGGCGGGCCAGATACGCAGTATTTT

V: TRBV2
size: -
D: -
J: TRBJ2-1
CDR3: CASRQNNEQFF
DNA: TGTGCCAGCAGACAAAACAATGAGCAGTTCTTC

V: TRBV7-9
size: once
D: -
J: TRBJ1-3
CDR3: CASSAGRGAGNTIYF
DNA: TGTGCCAGCAGCGCCGGGAGGGGAGCTGGAAACACCATATATTTT

V: TRBV4-1
size: -
D: -
J: TRBJ2-7
CDR3: CASSHFVGPGYEQYF
DNA: TGCGCCAGCAGCCATTTTGTTGGGCCTGGGTACGAGCAGTACTTC

V: TRBV13
size: few
D: TRBD2
J: TRBJ2-2
CDR3: CASSFSGRRDTGELFF
DNA: TGTGCCAGCAGCTTTAGCGGGAGAAGGGACACCGGGGAGCTGTTTTTT

V: TRBV6-6
size: -
D: TRBD1
J: TRBJ1-3
CDR3: CASSDRAGNTIYF
DNA: TGTGCCAGCAGCGACAGGGCTGGAAACACCATATATTTT

V: TRBV19
size: -
D: -
J: TRBJ1-1
CDR3: CASRQVGTEAFF
DNA: TGTGCCAGTAGACAGGTTGGCACTGAAGCTTTCTTT

V: TRBV11-2
size: -
D: -
J: TRBJ2-7
CDR3: CASSLGGESSGAYEQYF
DNA: TGTGCCAGCAGCTTAGGGGGTGAGAGTTCAGGGGCCTACGAGCAGTACTTC

V: TRBV28
size: -
D: -
J: TRBJ2-7
CDR3: CASSQDDSLINEQYF
DNA: TGTGCCAGCAGCCAGGACGACAGTCTTATCAACGAGCAGTACTTC

V: TRBV28
size: -
D: TRBD1
J: TRBJ1-3
CDR3: CASSLPKQGAKGNTIYF
DNA: TGTGCCAGCAGTTTACCAAAACAGGGGGCTAAGGGAAACACCATATATTTT

V: TRBV2
size: once
D: -
J: TRBJ2-1
CDR3: CASMGTQGGLFF
DNA: TGTGCCAGCATGGGAACGCAGGGGGGTCTGTTCTTC

V: TRBV6-6
size: -
D: -
J: TRBJ1-5
CDR3: CASSYEGQPQHF
DNA: TGTGCCAGCAGTTACGAGGGTCAGCCCCAGCATTTT

V: TRBV28
size: -
D: TRBD1
J: TRBJ1-2
CDR3: CASSLPTGTDYIGYTF
DNA: TGTGCCAGCAGTTTACCGACCGGGACAGATTATATCGGCTACACCTTC

V: TRBV27
size: -
D: -
J: TRBJ2-7
CDR3: CASRGQSGISYEQYF
DNA: TGTGCCAGCCGAGGTCAAAGCGGCATCTCCTACGAGCAGTACTTC

V: TRBV5-1
size: once
D: TRBD1
J: TRBJ1-4
CDR3: CASSTQGATNEKLFF
DNA: TGCGCCAGCAGCACCCAGGGGGCGACTAATGAAAAACTGTTTTTT

V: TRBV30
size: -
D: TRBD1
J: TRBJ2-2
CDR3: CAWTGTGETGELFF
DNA: TGTGCCTGGACCGGGACAGGGGAAACCGGGGAGCTGTTTTTT

V: TRBV6-6
size: -
D: TRBD2
J: TRBJ2-1
CDR3: CASSYWKLAGGDPLF
DNA: TGTGCCAGCAGTTACTGGAAACTAGCGGGAGGAGACCCCCTCTTC

V: TRBV2
size: -
D: TRBD2
J: TRBJ2-5
CDR3: CASTKMGLAGNQETQYF
DNA: TGTGCCAGCACTAAAATGGGACTAGCGGGGAACCAAGAGACCCAGTACTTC

V: TRBV6-1
size: -
D: TRBD2
J: TRBJ2-3
CDR3: CASSDFRGRSNTDTQYF
DNA: TGTGCCAGCAGTGATTTTCGCGGGAGATCAAATACAGATACGCAGTATTTT

V: TRBV5-4
size: once
D: TRBD1
J: TRBJ1-1
CDR3: CASSFTGGSEAFF
DNA: TGTGCCAGCAGTTTTACAGGGGGCTCTGAAGCTTTCTTT

V: TRBV5-6
size: -
D: -
J: TRBJ2-1
CDR3: CASSFPGYNEQFF
DNA: TGTGCCAGCAGCTTCCCGGGTTACAATGAGCAGTTCTTC

V: TRBV4-1
size: -
D: -
J: TRBJ1-5
CDR3: CASSQENRFPQHF
DNA: TGCGCCAGCAGCCAAGAGAACAGGTTCCCCCAGCATTTT

V: TRBV27
size: -
D: TRBD2
J: TRBJ2-3
CDR3: CASRIREAADTQYF
DNA: TGTGCCAGCAGGATCCGGGAGGCCGCAGATACGCAGTATTTT

V: TRBV27
size: -
D: -
J: TRBJ2-4
CDR3: CASTSSLAKNIQYF
DNA: TGTGCCAGCACAAGCTCACTAGCCAAAAACATTCAGTACTTC

V: TRBV2
size: -
D: TRBD1
J: TRBJ1-1
CDR3: CASRDRGRGSEAFF
DNA: TGTGCCAGCAGGGACAGGGGGCGCGGGTCTGAAGCTTTCTTT

V: TRBV7-9
size: -
D: -
J: TRBJ1-4
CDR3: CASSLALTGEKLFF
DNA: TGTGCCAGCAGCTTAGCTTTGACGGGTGAAAAACTGTTTTTT

V: TRBV5-1
size: -
D: -
J: TRBJ1-1
CDR3: CASSNPDGGSIHTEAFF
DNA: TGCGCCAGCAGCAACCCAGACGGGGGTAGTATACACACTGAAGCTTTCTTT

V: TRBV23-1
size: -
D: -
J: TRBJ2-5
CDR3: CASSQNLTRYRTQYF
DNA: TGCGCCAGCAGTCAAAACTTGACCAGGTACCGGACCCAGTACTTC

V: TRBV4-1
size: -
D: TRBD1
J: TRBJ2-6
CDR3: CASSPKHNTGDGANVLTF
DNA: TGCGCCAGCAGCCCGAAGCACAACACAGGGGATGGGGCCAACGTCCTGACTTTC

V: TRBV6-5
size: -
D: -
J: TRBJ2-7
CDR3: CASSYSRDFSYEQYF
DNA: TGTGCCAGCAGTTACTCGCGGGATTTCTCCTACGAGCAGTACTTC

V: TRBV2
size: once
D: -
J: TRBJ2-3
CDR3: CASSYSGGTDTQYF
DNA: TGTGCCAGCAGTTACTCCGGGGGCACAGATACGCAGTATTTT

V: TRBV5-6
size: -
D: -
J: TRBJ2-7
CDR3: CASSQEGLYFTYEQYF
DNA: TGTGCCAGCAGCCAAGAGGGACTCTACTTTACCTACGAGCAGTACTTC

V: TRBV29-1
size: -
D: -
J: TRBJ2-5
CDR3: CSVEVAGETQYF
DNA: TGCAGCGTTGAAGTGGCGGGAGAGACCCAGTACTTC

V: TRBV7-2
size: -
D: -
J: TRBJ2-7
CDR3: CASSLGRSSYEQYF
DNA: TGTGCCAGCAGCTTAGGGAGGAGTTCCTACGAGCAGTACTTC

V: TRBV7-9
size: -
D: TRBD2
J: TRBJ2-3
CDR3: CASSPGLAGGPTDTQYF
DNA: TGTGCCAGCAGCCCAGGACTAGCGGGAGGGCCTACAGATACGCAGTATTTT

V: TRBV5-1
size: -
D: -
J: TRBJ2-1
CDR3: CASSHGEPNEQFF
DNA: TGCGCCAGCAGCCACGGAGAACCCAATGAGCAGTTCTTC

V: TRBV28
size: -
D: TRBD1
J: TRBJ1-1
CDR3: CASSFGDRETAEAFF
DNA: TGTGCCAGCAGTTTTGGGGACAGGGAAACGGCTGAAGCTTTCTTT

V: TRBV5-1
size: -
D: TRBD1
J: TRBJ2-3
CDR3: CASSLARGSTDTQYF
DNA: TGCGCCAGCAGCTTGGCCAGGGGGTCCACAGATACGCAGTATTTT

V: TRBV4-2
size: -
D: -
J: TRBJ2-1
CDR3: CASKQRGLGDSTYNEQFF
DNA: TGTGCCAGCAAACAAAGAGGGTTGGGGGACTCTACCTACAATGAGCAGTTCTTC

V: TRBV5-1
size: -
D: TRBD2
J: TRBJ2-2
CDR3: CASSILAGVNTGELFF
DNA: TGCGCCAGCAGCATACTAGCGGGAGTGAACACCGGGGAGCTGTTTTTT

V: TRBV7-2
size: once
D: -
J: TRBJ2-5
CDR3: CASSFNQETQYF
DNA: TGTGCCAGCAGCTTCAACCAAGAGACCCAGTACTTC

V: TRBV4-1
size: -
D: TRBD2
J: TRBJ2-2
CDR3: CASSQPSGSPGELFF
DNA: TGCGCCAGCAGCCAACCTAGCGGGAGCCCCGGGGAGCTGTTTTTT

V: TRBV6-1
size: -
D: -
J: TRBJ2-4
CDR3: CASSDGGTKNIQYF
DNA: TGTGCCAGCAGTGATGGGGGGACGAAAAACATTCAGTACTTC

V: TRBV30
size: -
D: TRBD2
J: TRBJ2-1
CDR3: CAWDHPGLAGLGEQFF
DNA: TGTGCCTGGGACCATCCGGGACTAGCGGGATTGGGTGAGCAGTTCTTC

V: TRBV2
size: -
D: -
J: TRBJ2-1
CDR3: CASSEKVWRDPLHEQFF
DNA: TGTGCCAGCAGTGAAAAGGTTTGGCGGGACCCCCTACATGAGCAGTTCTTC

V: TRBV5-1
size: -
D: -
J: TRBJ2-4
CDR3: CASSFDSLGGIQYF
DNA: TGCGCCAGCAGCTTCGACTCCCTGGGGGGCATTCAGTACTTC

V: TRBV7-9
size: once
D: -
J: TRBJ2-7
CDR3: CASSLAGLRVEQYF
DNA: TGTGCCAGCAGCTTAGCGGGGCTTAGGGTCGAGCAGTACTTC

V: TRBV19
size: -
D: TRBD2
J: TRBJ2-7
CDR3: CASSIGASGSYEQYF
DNA: TGTGCCAGTAGTATAGGGGCTAGCGGGAGCTACGAGCAGTACTTC

V: TRBV7-2
size: -
D: -
J: TRBJ2-1
CDR3: CASSLREYNEQFF
DNA: TGTGCCAGCAGCCTACGGGAATACAATGAGCAGTTCTTC

V: TRBV5-1
size: -
D: -
J: TRBJ2-3
CDR3: CASSFSLPDYTDTQYF
DNA: TGCGCCAGCAGCTTTTCCCTCCCGGACTACACAGATACGCAGTATTTT

V: TRBV14
size: -
D: -
J: TRBJ2-6
CDR3: CASSQDVRLSGANVLTF
DNA: TGTGCCAGCAGCCAAGATGTGCGGCTCTCTGGGGCCAACGTCCTGACTTTC

V: TRBV28
size: -
D: -
J: TRBJ2-7
CDR3: CASSQGSYEQYF
DNA: TGTGCCAGCAGTCAGGGCTCCTACGAGCAGTACTTC

V: TRBV4-2
size: -
D: -
J: TRBJ2-7
CDR3: CASSHHPRTESYEQYF
DNA: TGTGCCAGCAGCCACCACCCCAGGACAGAGTCCTACGAGCAGTACTTC

V: TRBV27
size: -
D: -
J: TRBJ2-5
CDR3: CASSLGPKTRGTQYF
DNA: TGTGCCAGCAGTTTAGGGCCTAAGACCCGTGGGACCCAGTACTTC

V: TRBV5-1
size: -
D: -
J: TRBJ2-2
CDR3: CASSLYQGSGTGELFF
DNA: TGCGCCAGCAGCTTGTATCAGGGGTCGGGCACCGGGGAGCTGTTTTTT

V: TRBV19
size: -
D: -
J: TRBJ2-3
CDR3: CASSIATGLTDTQYF
DNA: TGTGCCAGTAGTATTGCCACGGGTTTAACAGATACGCAGTATTTT

V: TRBV28
size: -
D: -
J: TRBJ1-3
CDR3: CASSLVTQTLYSGNTIYF
DNA: TGTGCCAGCAGTTTAGTCACACAGACCCTCTACTCTGGAAACACCATATATTTT

V: TRBV2
size: -
D: TRBD2
J: TRBJ2-3
CDR3: CASNGGGRVFVSQYF
DNA: TGTGCCAGCAACGGGGGCGGGAGGGTTTTTGTATCACAGTATTTT

V: TRBV15
size: -
D: TRBD1
J: TRBJ1-5
CDR3: CATSRDTDRGFQPQHF
DNA: TGTGCCACCAGCAGAGATACGGACAGGGGCTTTCAGCCCCAGCATTTT